This T cell receptor beta chain was observed in a study of CD8+CD57+ T cells in acquired aplastic anemia. CDR3 and TCR beta VDJ profiling relied on genomic DNA as the template. TCRdb re-called the reads through MiXCR, storing one row per CDR3 protein. The sample contains about 270,000 distinct CDR3 sequences, about 80% of which appear only once. The CDR3 is 22 residues long, ends included. CDR1 and CDR2 (germline): SQVTM, ANQGSEA. Patients included in sequencing had previously demonstrated CD8+CD57+ cell expansion by flow cytometry. Severe acquired aplastic anemia was present in all patients. The blood sampling took place in patients who had so far received no therapy. About this clonotype itself: Antigen: not known. The DNA is omitted, as the CDR3 cannot be located on it reliably, and the CDR3 follows TCRdb's listing.

General observations from the study: Fewer than 30 CD8+ CDR3 sequences were shared between patients and controls.

Sequencing input: sorted CD4+, CD8+, or CD8+CD57+ T cells (not recorded which) from PBMCs. The V and J genes are TRBV29-1 and TRBJ1-1; TRBD1, the table's D call, was not compared with the DNA. This TCR derives from a human donor with aplastic anemia. The CDR3 loop reads CSVRQEENGGYTFGSGRTEAFF.